Below, 18 T cell receptor beta chains from the same sample are listed, as sequenced in a study of blood T cell repertoires in COVID-19. Here immunoSEQ multiplex PCR was the method, and the copy in TCRdb shows in-frame clones only, minus some. The repertoire has roughly 190,000 clones, under 90% of them found once; the top ten carry approximately 6.9%. Sequencing was performed on peripheral blood. The receptors originated from a man in his sixties with acute or convalescent COVID-19.

This clone has just a few counts. The chain has TRBV24-1 and TRBJ2-3; 9 bases line up with TRBD1. The CDR3 sequence is 15 residues long. With V trimmed by 8 bases and J by 1 base, 6 bases remained unmatched. Per the germline V gene, CDR1 is KGHDR and CDR2 is SFDVKD. The CDR3 sequence: CATKSDRGGTDTQYF. As DNA, the CDR3 is TGTGCCACCAAATCGGACAGGGGAGGCACAGATACGCAGTATTTT.

V gene TRBV5-6 combines with J gene TRBJ2-1, with 8 bases matching TRBD1. Losses at the gene ends were 5 bases for V and 3 bases for J; bases not matched to a gene: 7. The length of the CDR3 is 15 residues. Germline lookup yields CDR1 SGHDT and CDR2 YYEEEE. The CDR3 DNA reads as TGTGCCAGCAGGTACCGGGACAGGATCTACAATGAGCAGTTCTTC. Translation: CASRYRDRIYNEQFF. The complete variable domain, with remaining parts taken from reference TRBV5-6 and TRBJ2-1, reads DAGVTQSPTHLIKTRGQQVTLRCSPKSGHDTVSWYQQALGQGPQFIFQYYEEEERQRGNFPDRFSGHQFPNYSSELNVNALLLGDSALYLCASRYRDRIYNEQFFGPGTRLTVL.

The V and J genes are TRBV6-5 and TRBJ1-1; 9 bases align to TRBD1. After removal of 7 bases from V and 1 base from J, the junction contained 7 bases not matched to a gene. This CDR3 region has 15 residues. CDR1 is MNHEY, CDR2 SVGAGI, per germline. CDR3 nucleotides: TGTGCCAGCACATCACAGGGGGCTGGGAACACTGAAGCTTTCTTT. Its translation: CASTSQGAGNTEAFF.

This rearrangement joins TRBV3-1 (or the pseudogene TRBV3-2) to TRBJ1-6; D may be TRBD1 (5 bases). Trimming left V 6 bases short and J 7 bases short, with 16 bases between. CDR1 LGHDT and CDR2 YNNKEL come from the germline V gene (reference sequence). The CDR3 totals 15 residues. The CDR3 DNA reads TGTGCCAGCAGTCCGCAGCAGGGCCAAAATTCACCCCTCCACTTT. Its protein is CASSPQQGQNSPLHF.

The chain links TRBV6-6 to TRBJ2-2; D is unclear. CDR1 MNHNY and CDR2 SVGAGI come from the germline V gene (reference sequence). V lost 7 bases to trimming and J lost 7 bases, with 10 bases between them. The CDR3 sequence is 12 residues long. In nucleotides, the CDR3 is TGTGCCAGCACCCTCGGTATCGGGGAGCTGTTTTTT. This codes for CASTLGIGELFF.

The chain joins TRBV11-2 to TRBJ1-5, with TRBD1 identical over 7 bases. The CDR3 loop spans 14 amino acids. In germline, CDR1 is SGHAT, CDR2 FQNNGV. J gave up 5 bases and V 1 base, and 2 bases lay outside the gene matches. The CDR3 protein is CASSLGQGDQPQHF. The CDR3 region has the DNA TGTGCCAGCAGCTTAGGACAGGGAGATCAGCCCCAGCATTTT.

The V gene is TRBV7-6, the J gene TRBJ1-4; D is unclear. V dropped 2 bases and J dropped 1 base, with 8 bases sitting between them. CDR3 length: 15 residues. CDR1 and CDR2 from the germline V gene are SGHVS and FNYEAQ. CDR3 sequence reads: CASSLTVLTNEKLFF. CDR3 in DNA: TGTGCCAGCAGCTTAACAGTCTTAACTAATGAAAAACTGTTTTTT.

This chain connects TRBV3-1 (or the pseudogene TRBV3-2) to TRBJ1-1; 9 nucleotides match TRBD1. Trimming cost V 6 bases and J 5 bases; bases outside gene matches: 7. The CDR3 spans 14 residues. Per germline, CDR1 LGHDT and CDR2 YNNKEL (reference sequence). The CDR3 coding sequence is TGTGCCAGCAGTGAGGGACAGGGACGGACTGAAGCTTTCTTT. Its translation is CASSEGQGRTEAFF.

This clone appeared once. The chain links TRBV19 to TRBJ1-4, with 8 bases matching TRBD1. Germline CDR1 and CDR2: LNHDA and SQIVND (reference sequence). V shed 6 bases and J 8 bases; nucleotides not matched to a gene: 8. CDR3 length: 14 residues. CDR3 coding DNA: TGTGCCAGTAGCAGGACAGGGAACCAGGAAAAACTGTTTTTT. It yields the protein CASSRTGNQEKLFF.

The table lists this clone with a few counts. The rearrangement joins TRBV6-1 to TRBJ1-1; TRBD1 matches at 9 bases. V gave up 6 bases and J gave up 1 base; unmatched junction bases: 12. CDR1 and CDR2 (germline): MNHNS, SASEGT. The CDR3 extends over 17 amino acids. CDR3 region: CASSETNRGRRNTEAFF. The CDR3 DNA reads as TGTGCCAGCAGCGAAACGAACAGGGGGCGGAGGAACACTGAAGCTTTCTTT.

The J gene is TRBJ2-1, the V gene TRBV7-6; D unclear. CDR3 length: 15 amino acids. Looked up from germline, CDR1 is SGHVS and CDR2 is FNYEAQ. V was clipped by 1 base and J by 1 base, with 8 bases between them. The CDR3 sequence: CASSLGVLSYNEQFF. In nucleotides, the CDR3 is TGTGCCAGCAGCTTAGGTGTCCTATCCTACAATGAGCAGTTCTTC.

J is TRBJ2-2 and V is TRBV6-4, with 7 bases aligning to TRBD2. CDR3 size: 16 residues. Per germline, CDR1 MRHNA and CDR2 SNTAGT. With V trimmed by 4 bases and J by 3 bases, 8 bases remained unmatched. The CDR3: CASSAKGGSDTGELFF. CDR3 sequence (DNA): TGTGCCAGCAGTGCAAAGGGAGGGTCGGACACCGGGGAGCTGTTTTTT.

The rearrangement uses TRBV29-1 and TRBJ2-7; unclear D gene. V was clipped by 7 bases and J by 0 bases, with 7 bases between them. CDR1 is SQVTM and CDR2 is ANQGSEA in the germline V gene. The CDR3 consists of 11 residues. The CDR3 here is CSAAVSYEQYF. CDR3 nucleotide sequence: TGCAGCGCCGCGGTCTCCTACGAGCAGTACTTC.

The rearrangement uses TRBV7-6 and TRBJ1-5, with 8 nucleotides matching TRBD1. This CDR3 spans 16 amino acids. Looked up from germline, CDR1 is SGHVS and CDR2 is FNYEAQ. Trimming cost V 1 base and J 2 bases; bases outside gene matches: 4. CDR3 sequence reads: CASSLEAGGGNQPQHF. CDR3 coding DNA: TGTGCCAGCAGCTTAGAGGCAGGGGGCGGCAATCAGCCCCAGCATTTT.

Only a few counts were recorded for this clone. The chain couples TRBV6-4 to TRBJ2-3; 8 bases agree with TRBD2. The V gene end was trimmed by 0 bases and the J gene end by 0 bases; junction bases not matched to a gene: 2. The CDR3 consists of 16 residues. Germline-derived CDR1 and CDR2 are MRHNA and SNTAGT. The CDR3 DNA follows: TGTGCCAGCAGTGACTCAACTAGCGGTAGCACAGATACGCAGTATTTT. Its protein product is CASSDSTSGSTDTQYF.

The V gene is TRBV9, the J gene TRBJ1-1; D unresolved. V shed 0 bases and J shed 2 bases, with 11 bases lying between them. This CDR3 has 15 residues. Germline V gives CDR1 SGDLS, CDR2 YYNGEE. CDR3 sequence reads: CASSVDGQINTEAFF. CDR3 DNA sequence: TGTGCCAGCAGCGTAGATGGGCAGATCAACACTGAAGCTTTCTTT.

This clone was seen a few times. V usage is TRBV5-4 and J usage is TRBJ2-7; a weak D match, TRBD2 (6 bases). The ends were cut back, 3 bases at V and 0 bases at J, with 13 bases in the middle. The CDR3 is 15 amino acids. From germline, CDR1 is SGHNT and CDR2 YYREEE (reference sequence). The CDR3 sequence is CASSSEGPSSYEQYF. The CDR3 DNA reads TGTGCCAGCAGCTCGGAGGGGCCTTCCTCCTACGAGCAGTACTTC.

The chain is built from TRBV3-1 (or the pseudogene TRBV3-2) and TRBJ1-4; TRBD1 is a possible D gene (5 bases). Germline V gene sequence: CDR1 LGHDT, CDR2 YNNKEL (reference sequence). V was clipped by 6 bases and J by 4 bases, with 15 bases between them. This CDR3 comprises 15 residues. The CDR3 DNA reads TGTGCCAGCAGGGGGGAGGGGCTCAGTAATGAAAAACTGTTTTTT. This sequence encodes CASRGEGLSNEKLFF.